This TCR beta chain was identified during a study of blood T cell repertoires in COVID-19. Background on the study: From the United States, Italy and Spain came samples of acute and convalescent COVID-19. T cells, B-cell-depleted T cells, or PBMCs supplied cDNA or gDNA.

CDR1 is SGHRS and CDR2 is YFSETQ in the germline V gene. The J segment lost 4 bases and the V segment lost 0 bases, leaving 5 bases of the junction unmatched. CDR3 length equals 16 residues. The authors' processing: Amplification of reference gene primers provided the estimated nucleated cell counts. The protocol was immunoSEQ multiplex PCR, while the TCRdb copy is restricted to in-frame clones and leaves out a portion. V, J and clone size are taken as reported in that table, and D and trimming were inferred from the DNA itself. This table holds about 150,000 clones, about 80% found once. This clone was counted only a few times.

Sequencing used peripheral blood. The chain combines TRBV5-1 with TRBJ2-5; 11 bases align to TRBD2. This receptor was taken from a man between 65 and 79 years old who had recovered from COVID-19. The chain's CDR3 is CASSLAALAGVETQYF. The CDR3 nucleotides read TGCGCCAGCAGCTTGGCCGCACTAGCGGGAGTAGAGACCCAGTACTTC.